Reported below is one TCR beta chain. This CDR3 is built from 13 residues. V was trimmed by 0 bases and J by 7 bases, leaving 10 bases between them. Germline CDR1 is SGHRS and CDR2 is YFSETQ. The sample originates from a study of control samples from healthy donors and cancer patients. Method: immunoSEQ multiplex PCR; TCRdb's copy keeps in-frame clones and lacks some. The sample consists of some 35,000 clones, approximately 95% of them appearing once. This chain joins TRBV5-1 and TRBJ1-1; D remains unclear. The sequencing sample was made of PBMCs. The source of this sequence is a man between 35 and 55 years old with colorectal cancer. The CDR3 spells CASSLVAAHEAFF. The CDR3 DNA reads as TGCGCCAGCAGCTTGGTGGCAGCACATGAAGCTTTCTTT.